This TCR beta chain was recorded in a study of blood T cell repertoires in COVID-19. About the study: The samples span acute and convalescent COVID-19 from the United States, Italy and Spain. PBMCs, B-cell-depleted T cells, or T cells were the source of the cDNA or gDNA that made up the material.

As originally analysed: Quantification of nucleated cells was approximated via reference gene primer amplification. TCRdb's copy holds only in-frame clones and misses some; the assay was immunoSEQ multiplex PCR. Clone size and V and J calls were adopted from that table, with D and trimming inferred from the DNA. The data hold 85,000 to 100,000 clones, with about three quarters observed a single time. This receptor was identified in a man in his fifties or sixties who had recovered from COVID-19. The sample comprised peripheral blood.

CDR3 sequence reads: CASSLELAGGTETQYF. In nucleotides, the CDR3 is TGTGCCAGCAGCTTAGAACTAGCGGGGGGAACGGAGACCCAGTACTTC. The chain recombines TRBV7-2 with TRBJ2-5, with 12 bases aligning to TRBD2. Germline lookup yields CDR1 SGHTA and CDR2 FQGNSA. Trimming cost V 1 base and J 5 bases; bases outside gene matches: 5. The CDR3 contains 16 residues.